The entry below describes one T cell receptor beta chain. This specimen comes from a study of control samples from healthy donors and cancer patients. Profiled with immunoSEQ multiplex PCR; TCRdb holds only in-frame clones, not every one. The sample consists of 100,000 to 150,000 clones, 75% to 95% of them appearing once. The specimen was blood. The TCR originated in a man aged 35-49 years in good health.

CDR3 residues: CASSHRGREDRFGYGYTF. For the CDR3, the DNA is TGCGCCAGCAGCCACCGGGGGCGGGAAGACCGCTTCGGCTATGGCTACACCTTC. V is TRBV4-1 and J is TRBJ1-2, with D maybe TRBD1 (6 bases). V dropped 3 bases and J dropped 4 bases, with 24 bases sitting between them. Germline assignment: CDR1 MGHRA and CDR2 YSYEKL. The CDR3 extends over 18 amino acids.